What follows are 30 T cell receptor beta chains derived from one specimen sequenced in a study of cytomegalovirus exposure and HLA in healthy donors. The PCR used 60 Vbeta and 13 Jbeta primers. Measured with immunoSEQ multiplex PCR; TCRdb has only the in-frame clones, and not every one. The profile shows fewer than 200,000 clones, more than 70% of them singletons. Sequences were obtained from PBMCs. The receptors here all came from a girl between 5 and 17 years old in good health and CMV-seronegative.

V and J are TRBV29-1 and TRBJ1-1; unclear D gene. The CDR3 is 10 amino acids. Per germline, CDR1 SQVTM and CDR2 ANQGSEA. Trimming left V 7 bases short and J 1 base short, with 4 bases between. CDR3 region: CSAWNTEAFF. The CDR3 bases are TGCAGCGCGTGGAACACTGAAGCTTTCTTT.

CDR3 nucleotides: TGCGCCAGCAGCTTGGATCGAGGGCTTGGAAACACCATATATTTT. Its protein is CASSLDRGLGNTIYF. This rearrangement joins TRBV5-1 to TRBJ1-3; D is uncertain. The germline V gene encodes CDR1 SGHRS and CDR2 YFSETQ. The CDR3 sequence is 15 residues long. V gave up 0 bases and J gave up 3 bases, with 10 bases separating them.

The CDR3 loop reads CAIRGEEHTEAFF. The DNA of the CDR3 is TGTGCCATCAGGGGGGAGGAGCACACTGAAGCTTTCTTT. The rearrangement uses TRBV10-3 and TRBJ1-1; tentative D call: TRBD1 (5 bases). Germline CDR1 reads ENHRY; CDR2 reads SYGVKD. V was clipped by 6 bases and J by 3 bases, with 11 bases between them. The CDR3 covers 13 residues.

The chain employs TRBV6-5 and TRBJ1-1, with 7 bases that match TRBD1. Germline V CDR1 and CDR2: MNHEY, SVGAGI. The CDR3 has 14 residues. J gave up 7 bases and V 0 bases, and 5 bases lay outside the gene matches. This chain's CDR3 is CASSYSNRQGEAFF. The DNA of the CDR3 is TGTGCCAGCAGTTACTCGAACCGACAGGGTGAAGCTTTCTTT.

This chain joins TRBV5-1 and TRBJ1-2; TRBD1 aligns across 8 bases. Germline V lookup: CDR1 SGHRS, CDR2 YFSETQ. CDR3 length: 18 residues. After removal of 10 bases from V and 1 base from J, the junction contained 21 bases not matched to a gene. CDR3 amino acids: CASGGFATGTGYNYGYTF. CDR3 DNA: TGCGCCTCCGGGGGTTTCGCGACCGGGACAGGTTATAACTATGGCTACACCTTC.

This sequence joins TRBV2 and TRBJ2-2, with 7 bases fitting TRBD1. Germline V gene lookup returns CDR1 SNHLY and CDR2 FYNNEI. With V trimmed by 7 bases and J by 4 bases, 6 bases remained unmatched. The CDR3 has 14 amino acids. The CDR3 is CASKEGGLTGELFF. As DNA, the CDR3 is TGTGCCAGCAAGGAAGGGGGCCTCACCGGGGAGCTGTTTTTT.

V usage is TRBV9 and J usage is TRBJ1-6, with a tentative D call TRBD1 (6 bases). Trimming removed 3 bases at V and 9 bases at J, with 13 bases between. CDR3 length: 14 residues. Germline V gene sequence: CDR1 SGDLS, CDR2 YYNGEE. The CDR3 nucleotides read TGTGCCAGCAGCGCCGCACAGGGACCTTCACCCCTCCACTTT. Its protein product is CASSAAQGPSPLHF.

This clone was observed a single time. V is TRBV5-1 and J is TRBJ1-2; no clear D. V lost 1 base, J lost 6 bases, and 10 bases lay in between. Germline CDR1 and CDR2: SGHRS and YFSETQ. The CDR3 is 13 residues long. The CDR3 DNA is TGCGCCAGCAGCTTGCTACGGTCCCATGGCTACACCTTC. Its protein product is CASSLLRSHGYTF.

This clone was seen a few times. The chain couples TRBV27 to TRBJ2-2, with a possible D match to TRBD1 (6 bases). CDR3 length equals 17 residues. V dropped 5 bases and J dropped 3 bases, with 19 bases sitting between them. CDR1 and CDR2 from the germline V gene are MNHEY and SMNVEV (reference sequence). The CDR3 sequence: CASSEGQYGGDTGELFF. The CDR3 DNA reads TGTGCCAGCAGTGAAGGACAGTATGGAGGAGACACCGGGGAGCTGTTTTTT.

The V call is TRBV4-1, the J call TRBJ2-1, with 7 bases aligning to TRBD1. CDR3 length: 15 amino acids. CDR1 and CDR2 from the germline V gene are MGHRA and YSYEKL. With 5 bases clipped from V and 4 bases from J, the junction kept 8 bases outside the gene matches. The CDR3 here is CASSTTGVTYNEQFF. Written as DNA, the CDR3 is TGCGCCAGCAGCACTACAGGGGTAACTTACAATGAGCAGTTCTTC.

This rearrangement joins TRBV19 to TRBJ1-5, with D perhaps matching TRBD1 (6 bases). Germline loops: CDR1 LNHDA, CDR2 SQIVND (reference sequence). This CDR3 comprises 16 residues. V was pared by 5 bases and J by 10 bases, with 24 bases between. The CDR3 is CASSALTTGLDEPQHF. In DNA form, the CDR3 reads TGTGCCAGTAGTGCCCTGACTACAGGGTTAGATGAACCCCAGCATTTT.

V is TRBV6-4 and J is TRBJ2-2; 8 bases map to TRBD2. The V segment lost 6 bases and the J segment 4 bases; nucleotides outside the gene matches: 4. CDR1 is MRHNA and CDR2 is SNTAGT in the germline V gene. The CDR3 spans 14 residues. The CDR3 DNA follows: TGTGCCAGCAGCCCCGGGACTAGCACCGGGGAGCTGTTTTTT. This sequence encodes CASSPGTSTGELFF.

The chain recombines TRBV25-1 with TRBJ2-2; 8 bases are shared with TRBD1. The CDR3 sequence is 15 residues long. The V gene end was trimmed by 3 bases and the J gene end by 5 bases; junction bases not matched to a gene: 5. Per the germline V gene, CDR1 is MGHDK and CDR2 is SYGVNS. The CDR3 is CASSDSGQATGELFF. The CDR3 nucleotides read TGTGCCAGCAGTGATTCGGGACAGGCAACCGGGGAGCTGTTTTTT.

V usage is TRBV10-1 and J usage is TRBJ2-5; 7 bases align to TRBD1. The CDR3 is 14 residues long. V shed 3 bases and J 5 bases; nucleotides not matched to a gene: 6. CDR1 and CDR2 from the germline V gene are WNHNN and SYGVQD (reference sequence). CDR3 region: CASSEGGLGETQYF. CDR3 in DNA: TGCGCCAGCAGTGAAGGGGGCTTAGGGGAGACCCAGTACTTC.

The rearrangement uses TRBV7-6 and TRBJ2-2; possibly TRBD1 for D (5 bases). The CDR3 spans 16 residues. CDR1 and CDR2 from the germline V gene are SGHVS and FNYEAQ. Trimming took off 6 bases at V and 1 base at J, with 15 bases between the two ends. CDR3 sequence: CASSPYSGQNTGELFF. The DNA for the CDR3 is TGTGCCAGCAGTCCCTATTCTGGACAGAACACCGGGGAGCTGTTTTTT.

CDR3 loop: CASSILGVGYTEAFF. DNA for the CDR3: TGTGCCAGTAGTATTCTAGGGGTAGGCTACACTGAAGCTTTCTTT. J is TRBJ1-1 and V is TRBV19; tentatively, D is TRBD1 (5 bases). Trimming cost V 3 bases and J 3 bases, with 14 bases left between them. The germline V gene has CDR1 LNHDA and CDR2 SQIVND (reference sequence). The CDR3 has 15 amino acids.

The V gene is TRBV5-1, the J gene TRBJ2-3, with 8 bases matching TRBD1. The CDR3 totals 14 residues. Germline CDR1 SGHRS, CDR2 YFSETQ. The trim removed 4 bases at V and 1 base at J, leaving 2 bases unmatched. This CDR3 is CASSPQGGTDTQYF. CDR3 nucleotide sequence: TGCGCCAGCAGCCCACAGGGGGGCACAGATACGCAGTATTTT.

This chain links TRBV4-1 with TRBJ1-4; D unclear. In germline, CDR1 is MGHRA, CDR2 YSYEKL. This CDR3 spans 13 amino acids. Trimming cost V 3 bases and J 7 bases, with 9 bases left between them. In DNA, the CDR3 is TGCGCCAGCAGCCAGTTCGAGATTGAAAAACTGTTTTTT. Its translation: CASSQFEIEKLFF.

CDR3 nucleotide sequence: TGTGCCAGCAGTGTACGGGAAGATAACACTGAAGCTTTCTTT. It translates to CASSVREDNTEAFF. The J gene is TRBJ1-1, the V gene TRBV2; D call uncertain. In germline, CDR1 is SNHLY, CDR2 FYNNEI. Trimming took off 4 bases at V and 2 bases at J, with 11 bases between the two ends. The CDR3 totals 14 residues.

This chain connects TRBV27 to TRBJ2-1, with a weak D call TRBD2 (5 bases). V gave up 3 bases and J gave up 6 bases, with 9 bases separating them. The CDR3 covers 13 residues. The germline V gene has CDR1 MNHEY and CDR2 SMNVEV (reference sequence). DNA of the CDR3: TGTGCCAGCAGTTTTGCTGGGAGCAATGAGCAGTTCTTC. As protein: CASSFAGSNEQFF.

The rearrangement joins TRBV11-2 to TRBJ1-2; D possibly corresponds to TRBD1 (5 bases). V was trimmed by 1 base and J by 5 bases, leaving 11 bases between them. CDR3 length: 14 residues. Looked up from germline, CDR1 is SGHAT and CDR2 is FQNNGV. The CDR3 DNA sequence: TGTGCCAGCAGCTTAGGGCGTGACAGTTATGGCTACACCTTC. It yields the protein CASSLGRDSYGYTF. Based on the CDR3 plus reference TRBV11-2 and TRBJ1-2, the full variable domain is EAGVAQSPRYKIIEKRQSVAFWCNPISGHATLYWYQQILGQGPKLLIQFQNNGVVDDSQLPKDRFSAERLKGVDSTLKIQPAKLEDSAVYLCASSLGRDSYGYTFGSGTRLTVV.

The gene calls are TRBV14 and TRBJ1-1; D gene unclear. CDR1 and CDR2 from the germline V gene are SGHDN and FVKESK. The CDR3 totals 15 residues. The germline V and J ends were trimmed by 2 bases and 1 base, with 11 bases remaining between them. The CDR3, as DNA: TGTGCCAGCAGCCAAAAAGGTCGCGGGAACACTGAAGCTTTCTTT. It codes for CASSQKGRGNTEAFF.

The genes are TRBV6-5 and TRBJ1-1; D gene unclear. Between the trimmed V and J ends, which lost 4 bases and 0 bases, there was a span of 6 bases. Germline CDR1 MNHEY, CDR2 SVGAGI. The CDR3 sequence is 13 residues long. CDR3 nucleotide sequence: TGTGCCAGCAGTTCGCAGATGAACACTGAAGCTTTCTTT. This encodes CASSSQMNTEAFF.

This clone showed up just once. The chain employs TRBV15 and TRBJ1-1, with 7 bases aligning to TRBD1. The V gene end was trimmed by 1 base and the J gene end by 4 bases; junction bases not matched to a gene: 3. This CDR3 has 14 amino acids. The V gene's germline CDR1 is LNHNV and CDR2 YYDKDF (reference sequence). CDR3 sequence (DNA): TGTGCCACCAGCAGAGGACAGGGACGCACTGAAGCTTTCTTT. Protein product: CATSRGQGRTEAFF.

The chain recombines TRBV6-1 with TRBJ2-5; D perhaps matches TRBD2 (6 bases). Germline V gene data show CDR1 as MNHNS and CDR2 as SASEGT. The length of the CDR3 is 13 residues. V gave up 4 bases and J gave up 1 base, with 7 bases separating them. In DNA, the CDR3 is TGTGCCAGCAGTGGGGGACTCCAAGAGACCCAGTACTTC. It codes for CASSGGLQETQYF.

The chain couples TRBV21-1 to TRBJ2-7; no check of the table's D call, TRBD1, against the DNA was made. TRBV21-1 is labeled a pseudogene. This CDR3 is 13 amino acids long. The CDR3 reads CASSKGPCYEQYF. Here the CDR3 DNA reads TGTGCCAGCAGCAAGGGGCCTTGCTACGAGCAGTACTTC.

CDR3 protein: CSAMGHLGGEAFF. The CDR3 coding sequence is TGCAGCGCGATGGGACACCTGGGTGGTGAAGCTTTCTTT. This sequence joins TRBV29-1 and TRBJ1-1; tentative D call: TRBD1 (6 bases). CDR3 size: 13 residues. CDR1 SQVTM and CDR2 ANQGSEA come from the germline V gene. Trimming took 7 bases from V and 7 from J, leaving 19 bases between them.

The genes are TRBV9 and TRBJ1-1, with a weak D call TRBD1 (5 bases). Trimming stripped 3 bases from V and 2 bases from J, with 14 bases between. CDR3 length: 15 amino acids. The germline gives CDR1 SGDLS, CDR2 YYNGEE. DNA of the CDR3: TGTGCCAGCAGCGAACAGGAGCCCATTAACACTGAAGCTTTCTTT. Protein product: CASSEQEPINTEAFF. Together with reference TRBV9 and TRBJ1-1, the CDR3 gives the full variable domain: DSGVTQTPKHLITATGQRVTLRCSPRSGDLSVYWYQQSLDQGLQFLIQYYNGEERAKGNILERFSAQQFPDLHSELNLSSLELGDSALYFCASSEQEPINTEAFFGQGTRLTVV.

This chain connects TRBV6-5 to TRBJ1-6, with 7 bases that match TRBD1. Germline CDR1 and CDR2: MNHEY and SVGAGI. J lost 7 bases, V lost 6 bases, and 9 bases had no gene match. The CDR3 contains 15 residues. This chain's CDR3 is CASRLKGAGNSPLHF. CDR3 sequence (DNA): TGTGCCAGCAGACTAAAGGGGGCCGGGAATTCACCCCTCCACTTT.

The chain joins TRBV30 to TRBJ1-1, with D perhaps TRBD1 (5 bases). The V end lost 1 base, the J end lost 4 bases, and 10 bases lay between the germline ends. CDR1 GTSNPN and CDR2 SVGIG come from the germline V gene (reference sequence). The CDR3 consists of 13 residues. CDR3 sequence reads: CAWSGQFITEAFF. Written as DNA, the CDR3 is TGTGCCTGGAGTGGACAGTTTATCACTGAAGCTTTCTTT. Full variable domain (outside the CDR3, taken from reference TRBV30 and TRBJ1-1): SQTIHQWPATLVQPVGSPLSLECTVEGTSNPNLYWYRQAAGRGLQLLFYSVGIGQISSEVPQNLSASRPQDRQFILSSKKLLLSDSGFYLCAWSGQFITEAFFGQGTRLTVV.